Each of the 16 T cell receptor beta chains below was sequenced from the same sample in a study of T-cell reconstitution after alpha-beta-depleted transplantation in children. Unique molecular identifiers were incorporated when the TCRbeta library was constructed. TCRdb re-called the PCR reads through MiXCR, storing one row per CDR3 protein. The data hold 420,000 or so distinct CDR3 sequences, with roughly a tenth observed a single time. The input for sequencing was PBMCs from the stem cell graft donor, taken from the stem cell graft. Every receptor here comes from a human donor who donated a stem cell graft to a child with acute myeloid leukemia.

This clonotype was picked up many times. The chain links TRBV10-3 to TRBJ2-7; D not resolved. The CDR3 sequence is 13 residues long. V lost 3 bases and J lost 3, with 9 bases in between. Germline CDR1 reads ENHRY; CDR2 reads SYGVKD. The CDR3 DNA sequence: TGTGCCATCAGTGAAAACATTTTCTACGAGCAGTACTTC. Its protein product is CAISENIFYEQYF.

V usage is TRBV7-2 and J usage is TRBJ2-1, with 7 bases aligning to TRBD1. In germline, CDR1 is SGHTA, CDR2 FQGNSA. V trimming: 4 bases; J trimming: 6 bases; junction bases outside the gene matches: 6. The CDR3 is 14 residues long. CDR3 amino acids: CASSSQNRGNEQFF. CDR3 coding DNA: TGTGCCAGCAGCTCCCAGAACAGGGGCAATGAGCAGTTCTTC.

This clonotype has a handful of counts. This chain joins TRBV20-1 and TRBJ2-3; D gene unclear. V dropped 3 bases and J dropped 2 bases, with 9 bases sitting between them. The CDR3 consists of 13 residues. CDR1 and CDR2 (germline): DFQATT, SNEGSKA (reference sequence). The CDR3 protein is CSASIGSTDTQYF. Written as DNA, the CDR3 is TGCAGTGCTAGTATCGGATCCACAGATACGCAGTATTTT.

This clonotype was seen more than once but under ten times. The CDR3 sequence is CASSPQGDSGNTIYF. The CDR3 nucleotides read TGTGCCAGCTCACCCCAGGGCGACTCTGGAAACACCATATATTTT. V and J are TRBV18 and TRBJ1-3; a weak D match, TRBD1 (5 bases). The V and J ends lost 3 bases and 0 bases respectively, with 9 bases between them. The CDR3 is 15 residues long. The germline V gene encodes CDR1 KGHSH and CDR2 LQKENI.

This clonotype was recorded at least ten times. The J gene is TRBJ2-5, the V gene TRBV29-1; the D gene is possibly TRBD1 (6 bases). The V gene lost 6 bases and the J gene lost 0 bases, with 14 bases spanning the gap. Germline V CDR1 and CDR2: SQVTM, ANQGSEA. The CDR3 has 14 residues. CDR3 sequence (DNA): TGCAGCGTCGACGGGACATCTAACCAAGAGACCCAGTACTTC. Protein sequence: CSVDGTSNQETQYF.

This clonotype has more than one count but fewer than ten. CDR3 protein: CASSPSTGFGSYTF. The CDR3 DNA follows: TGCGCCAGCAGCCCGTCAACAGGGTTTGGAAGCTACACCTTC. V and J are TRBV5-1 and TRBJ1-2; maybe TRBD1 (6 bases). CDR3 size: 14 residues. Trimming pared 4 bases from V and 9 bases from J, leaving 19 bases between. The germline gives CDR1 SGHRS, CDR2 YFSETQ.

This chain joins TRBV5-1 and TRBJ2-2, with D unresolved. The CDR3 length is 16 residues. Looked up from germline, CDR1 is SGHRS and CDR2 is YFSETQ. Trimming left V 3 bases short and J 5 bases short, with 17 bases between. The CDR3 DNA follows: TGCGCCAGCAGCTCCCCTCAGACGCAGAATACCGGGGAGCTGTTTTTT. It specifies CASSSPQTQNTGELFF. Full variable domain (remainder filled in from reference TRBV5-1 and TRBJ2-2): KAGVTQTPRYLIKTRGQQVTLSCSPISGHRSVSWYQQTPGQGLQFLFEYFSETQRNKGNFPGRFSGRQFSNSRSEMNVSTLELGDSALYLCASSSPQTQNTGELFFGEGSRLTVL.

The chain combines TRBV20-1 with TRBJ2-7; tentatively, D is TRBD2 (6 bases). The CDR3 has 12 residues. Trimming shortened V by 1 base and J by 6 bases, and 10 bases separated the two germline ends. CDR1 and CDR2 from the germline V gene are DFQATT and SNEGSKA (reference sequence). CDR3 bases: TGCAGTGCTAGAGGTCTACTAGCCGAGCAGTACGTC. This codes for CSARGLLAEQYV.

This clonotype has only a few counts. CDR3 nucleotide sequence: TGTGCCAGCAGCCCCCGAGTGCTAGCGGGAGGAGATACGCAGTATTTT. Translation gives CASSPRVLAGGDTQYF. The chain couples TRBV11-2 to TRBJ2-3, with 11 bases that match TRBD2. CDR1 SGHAT and CDR2 FQNNGV come from the germline V gene. Germline trimming cut 5 bases from V and 5 bases from J; bases unmatched to any gene: 9. The CDR3 is made up of 16 amino acids.

This clonotype was recorded a few times. This chain links TRBV20-1 with TRBJ1-1, with 7 nucleotides matching TRBD1. Trimming took 1 base from V and 0 from J; bases not matched to a gene: 8. CDR3 length: 16 residues. Germline V gives CDR1 DFQATT, CDR2 SNEGSKA (reference sequence). The CDR3 DNA is TGCAGTGCTAGAGGGGACAGTAGACACCTGAACACTGAAGCTTTCTTT. It encodes CSARGDSRHLNTEAFF.

This chain uses TRBV5-1 with TRBJ1-4; 10 bases map to TRBD1. This CDR3 has 18 residues. CDR1 and CDR2 from the germline V gene are SGHRS and YFSETQ. J was trimmed by 7 bases and V by 3 bases; bases with no gene match: 15. For the CDR3, the DNA is TGCGCCAGCAGCTACCAACCTACCGGACAGGGGGAATTTGAAAAACTGTTTTTT. This gives the protein CASSYQPTGQGEFEKLFF.

This clonotype was recorded many times. This chain connects TRBV12-3 or TRBV12-4 to TRBJ2-3; 8 nucleotides line up with TRBD2. After removal of 6 bases from V and 0 bases from J, the junction contained 8 bases not matched to a gene. CDR3 length: 16 amino acids. CDR3 residues: CASRALAGLSTDTQYF. CDR3 nucleotides: TGTGCCAGCAGAGCCTTAGCGGGGCTCAGCACAGATACGCAGTATTTT.

Ten or more counts support this clonotype. The chain is built from TRBV12-3 or TRBV12-4 and TRBJ2-3, with no clear D. V gave up 3 bases and J gave up 2 bases, with 6 bases separating them. This CDR3 is 13 amino acids long. The CDR3 loop is CASSFDNTDTQYF. The CDR3 DNA reads TGTGCCAGCAGTTTTGACAACACAGATACGCAGTATTTT.

The V gene is TRBV11-2, the J gene TRBJ1-5; 7 bases match TRBD1. Per germline, CDR1 SGHAT and CDR2 FQNNGV. The CDR3 is 13 residues long. Germline trimming cut 2 bases from V and 8 bases from J; bases unmatched to any gene: 3. The CDR3 DNA is TGTGCCAGCAGCTTAACAGGGGAGAAGCCCCAGCATTTT. This gives the protein CASSLTGEKPQHF.

This clonotype appeared a few times. The CDR3 coding sequence is TGTGCCAGCAGTTACCAACATAGCGGACTTTACAATGAGCAGTTCTTC. Translating gives CASSYQHSGLYNEQFF. The chain links TRBV6-5 to TRBJ2-1; maybe TRBD2 (6 bases). Germline CDR1 is MNHEY and CDR2 is SVGAGI. The V and J ends lost 2 bases and 4 bases respectively, with 15 bases between them. The CDR3 is 16 amino acids.

The V call is TRBV7-9, the J call TRBJ2-1; 8 bases agree with TRBD2. CDR1 is SEHNR, CDR2 FQNEAQ, per germline (reference sequence). The CDR3 has 16 residues. Losses at the gene ends were 3 bases for V and 0 bases for J; bases not matched to a gene: 4. The CDR3 region has the DNA TGTGCCAGCAGCTTGCCAACTAGCGGCTCCTACAATGAGCAGTTCTTC. Amino acid sequence: CASSLPTSGSYNEQFF.